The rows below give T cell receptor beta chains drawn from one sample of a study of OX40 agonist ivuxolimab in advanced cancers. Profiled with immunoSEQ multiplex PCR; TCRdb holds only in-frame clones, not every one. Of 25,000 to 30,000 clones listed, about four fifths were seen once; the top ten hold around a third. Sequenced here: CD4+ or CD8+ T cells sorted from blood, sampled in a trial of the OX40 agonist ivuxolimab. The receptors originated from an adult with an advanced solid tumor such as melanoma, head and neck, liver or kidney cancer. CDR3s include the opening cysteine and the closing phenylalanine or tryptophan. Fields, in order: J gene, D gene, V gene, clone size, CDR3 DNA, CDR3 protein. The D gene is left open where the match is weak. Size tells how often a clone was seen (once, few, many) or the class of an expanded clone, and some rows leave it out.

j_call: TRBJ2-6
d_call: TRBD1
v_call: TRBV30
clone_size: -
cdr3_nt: TGTGCCTGGACCCAGGGGGAAGCTGGGGCCAACGTCCTGACTTTC
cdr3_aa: CAWTQGEAGANVLTF

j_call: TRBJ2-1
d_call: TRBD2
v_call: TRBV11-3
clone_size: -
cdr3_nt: TGTGCCAGCAGCTTATATCCAGCGGGGGCCATCTACAATGAGCAGTTCTTC
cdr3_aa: CASSLYPAGAIYNEQFF

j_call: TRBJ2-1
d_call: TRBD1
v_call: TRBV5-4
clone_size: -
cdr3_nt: TGTGCCAGCGAACCGGGACAGGGGTACAATGAGCAGTTCTTC
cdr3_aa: CASEPGQGYNEQFF

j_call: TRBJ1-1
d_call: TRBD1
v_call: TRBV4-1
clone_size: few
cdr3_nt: TGCGCCAGCAGCGTCACAGGGGCCACTGAAGCTTTCTTT
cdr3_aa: CASSVTGATEAFF

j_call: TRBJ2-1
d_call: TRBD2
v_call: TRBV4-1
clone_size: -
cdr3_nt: TGCGCCAGCAGCCAAGGAGCCGGGACTAATAATGAGCAGTTCTTC
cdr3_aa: CASSQGAGTNNEQFF

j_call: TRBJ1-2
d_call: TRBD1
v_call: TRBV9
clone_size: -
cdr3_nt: TGTGCCAGCAGCGCCGGGACAGGAATTTCACGGAAATACGGCTACACCTTC
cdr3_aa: CASSAGTGISRKYGYTF

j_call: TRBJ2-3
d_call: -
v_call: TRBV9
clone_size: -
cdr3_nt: TGTGCCAGCAGCGCGACGGGGATACTCACAGATACGCAGTATTTT
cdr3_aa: CASSATGILTDTQYF

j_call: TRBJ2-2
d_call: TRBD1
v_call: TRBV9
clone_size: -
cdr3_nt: TGTGCCAGCAGCTCAGGGACAGAGAACACCGGGGAGCTGTTTTTT
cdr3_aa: CASSSGTENTGELFF

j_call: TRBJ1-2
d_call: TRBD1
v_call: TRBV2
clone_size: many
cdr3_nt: TGTGCCAGCATTGGACAGGGTGTATACTATGGCTACACCTTC
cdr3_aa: CASIGQGVYYGYTF

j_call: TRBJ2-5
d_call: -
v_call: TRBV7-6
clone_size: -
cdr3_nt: TGTGCCAGCAGCTTGGACACAGTTGGGGAGACCCAGTACTTC
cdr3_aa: CASSLDTVGETQYF

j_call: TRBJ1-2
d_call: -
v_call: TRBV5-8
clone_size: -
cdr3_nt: TGTGCCAGCAGCCCCTCCGGGATTTCGTATGGCTACACCTTC
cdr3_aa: CASSPSGISYGYTF

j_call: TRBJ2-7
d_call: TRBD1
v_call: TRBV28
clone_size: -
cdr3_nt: TGTGCCAGCAGTTTATACAGGGGTTTCCCCTACGAGCAGTACTTC
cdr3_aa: CASSLYRGFPYEQYF

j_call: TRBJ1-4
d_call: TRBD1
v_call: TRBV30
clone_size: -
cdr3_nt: TGTGCCTGGAGTTACTGGGACAGGGGACCGGAAAAACTGTTTTTT
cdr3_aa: CAWSYWDRGPEKLFF